The 8 T cell receptor beta chains reported below all come from one sample, sequenced in a study of blood T cell repertoires in COVID-19. Using immunoSEQ multiplex PCR, the repertoire was profiled, and TCRdb retains in-frame clones only, with some absent. The sample holds roughly 67,000 clones; around 85% are singletons and the top ten take about 4.4%. The sample comprised peripheral blood. These receptors originate from a man aged 45-65 years with active COVID-19.

The gene calls are TRBV11-3 and TRBJ2-1, with 7 bases identical to TRBD1. Looked up from germline, CDR1 is SGHNT and CDR2 is YENEEA. There are 15 residues in the CDR3. V dropped 0 bases and J dropped 8; count of bases not matched to a gene: 7. CDR3 sequence: CASSLDQGERDEQFF. The CDR3 coding sequence is TGTGCCAGCAGCTTAGATCAGGGGGAGAGGGATGAGCAGTTCTTC.

The chain recombines TRBV9 with TRBJ2-3, with a possible D match to TRBD1 (6 bases). Deletions cut 0 bases from V and 4 bases from J, with 9 bases between. The CDR3 runs 14 residues. Germline V gene lookup returns CDR1 SGDLS and CDR2 YYNGEE. The CDR3 DNA reads as TGTGCCAGCAGCGTAGTGGGGGCTGCAGATACGCAGTATTTT. It yields the protein CASSVVGAADTQYF.

This chain uses TRBV19 with TRBJ2-1, with a possible D match to TRBD2 (6 bases). Deletions cut 2 bases from V and 7 bases from J, with 21 bases between. In germline, CDR1 is LNHDA, CDR2 SQIVND (reference sequence). The CDR3 has 17 residues. The CDR3: CASSISPIREIWNEQFF. CDR3 bases: TGTGCCAGTAGTATATCCCCCATACGGGAGATCTGGAATGAGCAGTTCTTC.

This chain uses TRBV5-1 with TRBJ2-1; tentatively, D is TRBD2 (6 bases). The CDR3 is 16 amino acids. Germline lookup yields CDR1 SGHRS and CDR2 YFSETQ. Trimming pared 7 bases from V and 0 bases from J, leaving 17 bases between. The CDR3 region has the DNA TGCGCCAGCGGGGGGTTTAAGGGGAACTCCTACAATGAGCAGTTCTTC. It specifies CASGGFKGNSYNEQFF.

The V gene is TRBV18, the J gene TRBJ1-1; tentative D call: TRBD1 (6 bases). Germline CDR1 and CDR2: KGHSH and LQKENI. The CDR3 is made up of 14 amino acids. The germline V and J ends were trimmed by 3 bases and 1 base, with 9 bases remaining between them. The CDR3 DNA sequence: TGTGCCAGCTCACCGTCGACAGGGAACACTGAAGCTTTCTTT. It yields the protein CASSPSTGNTEAFF.

The chain combines TRBV5-1 with TRBJ2-5; no clear D gene. The CDR3 covers 14 residues. Trimming removed 0 bases from V and 5 bases from J, with 11 bases in between. Germline loops: CDR1 SGHRS, CDR2 YFSETQ. As DNA, the CDR3 is TGCGCCAGCAGCTTGGAAACCGCCTACGAGACCCAGTACTTC. This translates into CASSLETAYETQYF.

The chain links TRBV7-9 to TRBJ2-3; 9 bases line up with TRBD2. Unmatched junction bases numbered 9, after V lost 5 bases and J lost 6 bases. From germline, CDR1 is SEHNR and CDR2 FQNEAQ (reference sequence). The CDR3 runs 15 residues. This chain's CDR3 is CASSPSRGGADTQYF. Here the CDR3 DNA reads TGTGCCAGCAGCCCTTCTCGCGGGGGGGCCGATACGCAGTATTTT. The full variable domain, its missing parts supplied by reference TRBV7-9 and TRBJ2-3, is DTGVSQNPRHKITKRGQNVTFRCDPISEHNRLYWYRQTLGQGPEFLTYFQNEAQLEKSRLLSDRFSAERPKGSFSTLEIQRTEQGDSAMYLCASSPSRGGADTQYFGPGTRLTVL.

CDR3 region: CASSPPSSYEQYF. The DNA of the CDR3 is TGTGCCAGCTCACCACCCAGCTCCTACGAGCAGTACTTC. V is TRBV18 and J is TRBJ2-7; D not resolved. This CDR3 is built from 13 residues. The V gene's germline CDR1 is KGHSH and CDR2 LQKENI. V dropped 0 bases and J dropped 0 bases, with 3 bases sitting between them.